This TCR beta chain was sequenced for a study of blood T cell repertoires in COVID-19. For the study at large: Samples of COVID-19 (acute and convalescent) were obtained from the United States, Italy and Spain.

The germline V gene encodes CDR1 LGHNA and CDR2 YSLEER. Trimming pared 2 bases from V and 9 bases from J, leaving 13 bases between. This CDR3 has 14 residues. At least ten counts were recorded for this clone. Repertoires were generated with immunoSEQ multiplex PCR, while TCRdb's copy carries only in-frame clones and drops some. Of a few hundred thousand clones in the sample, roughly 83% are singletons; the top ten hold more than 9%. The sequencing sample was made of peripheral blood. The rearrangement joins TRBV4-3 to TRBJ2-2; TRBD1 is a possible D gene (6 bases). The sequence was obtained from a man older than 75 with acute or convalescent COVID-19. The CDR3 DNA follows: TGCGCCAGCAGCCAAAAACAGGGTTTGAGGGAGCTGTTTTTT. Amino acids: CASSQKQGLRELFF.